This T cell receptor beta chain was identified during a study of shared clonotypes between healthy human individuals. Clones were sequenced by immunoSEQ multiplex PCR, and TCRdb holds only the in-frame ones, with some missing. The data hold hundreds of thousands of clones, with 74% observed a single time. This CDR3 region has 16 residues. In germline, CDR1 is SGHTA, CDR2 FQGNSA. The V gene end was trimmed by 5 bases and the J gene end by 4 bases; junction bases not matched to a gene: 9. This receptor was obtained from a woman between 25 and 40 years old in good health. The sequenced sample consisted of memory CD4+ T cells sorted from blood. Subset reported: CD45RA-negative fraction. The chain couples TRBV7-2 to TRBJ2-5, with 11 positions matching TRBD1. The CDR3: CASSPNRDRGGETQYF. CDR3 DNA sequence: TGTGCCAGCAGCCCCAACCGGGACAGGGGGGGAGAGACCCAGTACTTC.